Below are 9 T cell receptor beta chains sequenced from a single sample in a study of PD-1 blockade in classical Hodgkin lymphoma. The protocol was immunoSEQ multiplex PCR, while the TCRdb copy is restricted to in-frame clones and leaves out a portion. Here the sample spans about 20,000 clones, approximately 90% being singletons. Time point indicated: newly diagnosed, previously untreated cHL patient sample. Sequencing was carried out using peripheral blood mononuclear cells (PBMCs). These receptors were taken from a human donor with classical Hodgkin lymphoma.

The chain has TRBV5-4 and TRBJ1-5; 11 nucleotides match TRBD1. The CDR3 has 16 residues. Germline V gene lookup returns CDR1 SGHNT and CDR2 YYREEE (reference sequence). Trimming removed 2 bases from V and 6 bases from J; junction bases left unmatched: 7. Here the CDR3 DNA reads TGTGCCAGCAGCTTTGGGGGACAGGGGGTCGGTCAGCCCCAGCATTTT. Protein: CASSFGGQGVGQPQHF.

This chain connects TRBV6-6 to TRBJ1-2, with 7 nucleotides matching TRBD1. Germline lookup yields CDR1 MNHNY and CDR2 SVGAGI (reference sequence). The CDR3 contains 12 residues. Trimming removed 4 bases from V and 6 bases from J; junction bases left unmatched: 2. The CDR3 DNA reads as TGTGCCAGCAGTTCAGGGGGTGATGGCTACACCTTC. Encoded protein: CASSSGGDGYTF.

The V call is TRBV28, the J call TRBJ1-2; D possibly corresponds to TRBD1 (5 bases). The CDR3 is 11 residues long. Germline V gives CDR1 MDHEN, CDR2 SYDVKM. As DNA, the CDR3 is TGTGTGACGTGGGGCGCATTTGGCTACACCTTC. It codes for CVTWGAFGYTF.

The genes are TRBV7-8 and TRBJ2-2, with D possibly matching TRBD2 (6 bases). The V and J ends lost 5 bases and 2 bases respectively, with 21 bases between them. The CDR3 totals 18 residues. Looked up from germline, CDR1 is SGHVS and CDR2 is FQNEAQ. This CDR3 is CASSPEDLLAINTGELFF. In DNA form, the CDR3 reads TGTGCCAGCAGCCCGGAAGACTTGCTAGCGATAAACACCGGGGAGCTGTTTTTT.

The genes are TRBV18 and TRBJ1-2; possibly TRBD1 for D (5 bases). Germline V lookup: CDR1 KGHSH, CDR2 LQKENI. Deletions cut 4 bases from V and 5 bases from J, with 17 bases between. The CDR3 covers 15 residues. CDR3 in amino acids: CASSRDLRSGYGYTF. The CDR3 DNA sequence: TGTGCCAGCTCACGGGACCTCCGCTCCGGATATGGCTACACCTTC.

The J gene is TRBJ2-7, the V gene TRBV6-5; 7 bases are shared with TRBD2. Germline V gives CDR1 MNHEY, CDR2 SVGAGI. This CDR3 has 14 residues. Trimming took 1 base from V and 7 from J; bases not matched to a gene: 7. The CDR3 coding sequence is TGTGCCAGCAGTTACTGGGCGGGAGCAGGAGAGCAGTACTTC. It specifies CASSYWAGAGEQYF.

V usage is TRBV15 and J usage is TRBJ1-1; D remains unclear. CDR3 length equals 11 residues. CDR1 and CDR2 (germline): LNHNV, YYDKDF (reference sequence). V lost 1 base, J lost 7 bases, and 4 bases lay in between. The chain's CDR3 is CATSRGFEAFF. The CDR3 DNA reads TGTGCCACCAGCAGAGGGTTTGAAGCTTTCTTT.

The rearrangement joins TRBV7-9 to TRBJ1-6; D not resolved. Deletions cut 1 base from V and 5 bases from J, with 6 bases between. Germline V gene lookup returns CDR1 SEHNR and CDR2 FQNEAQ (reference sequence). The CDR3 length is 14 residues. The CDR3 bases are TGTGCCAGCAGCTTAGGGCAAGATAATTCACCCCTCCACTTT. Encoded protein: CASSLGQDNSPLHF.

The chain uses TRBV6-4 and TRBJ2-6; D is perhaps TRBD1 (6 bases). Germline V gene sequence: CDR1 MRHNA, CDR2 SNTAGT. The length of the CDR3 is 16 residues. With 6 bases removed from V and 0 bases from J, the gap between germline ends came to 12 bases. This CDR3 reads CASSADSRSGANVLTF. The CDR3 region has the DNA TGTGCCAGCAGCGCGGACAGCCGCTCTGGGGCCAACGTCCTGACTTTC.